The 6 T cell receptor beta chains below were found in one sample sequenced in a study of blood T cell repertoires in COVID-19. This table comes from immunoSEQ multiplex PCR, and its TCRdb copy is limited to in-frame clones, with some not included. The table shows 320,000 or so clones, with about 90% occurring only once. The sample was PBMCs or T cells enriched from blood (not recorded which). All receptors derive from a man aged 30 to 39 who had recovered from COVID-19.

The chain links TRBV6-4 to TRBJ1-2; TRBD1 might be the D (6 bases). Germline CDR1 reads MRHNA; CDR2 reads SNTAGT. V was trimmed by 4 bases and J by 0 bases, leaving 24 bases between them. The CDR3 contains 19 residues. The CDR3 region has the DNA TGTGCCAGCAGTGGCGTACAGGGTGCGTTTTCTCTTACTAACTATGGCTACACCTTC. This encodes CASSGVQGAFSLTNYGYTF.

This sequence joins TRBV25-1 and TRBJ2-7; D possibly corresponds to TRBD1 (6 bases). V lost 6 bases and J lost 2, with 8 bases in between. The CDR3 sequence is 12 residues long. Looked up from germline, CDR1 is MGHDK and CDR2 is SYGVNS. CDR3 region: CASRRDTYEQYF. CDR3 DNA sequence: TGTGCCAGCAGACGGGACACCTACGAGCAGTACTTC.

V gene TRBV5-4 combines with J gene TRBJ2-5; 11 bases agree with TRBD2. Germline trimming cut 0 bases from V and 2 bases from J; bases unmatched to any gene: 3. This CDR3 has 16 amino acids. Germline V gives CDR1 SGHNT, CDR2 YYREEE (reference sequence). The CDR3 nucleotides read TGTGCCAGCAGCTTGGCCCTAGCGGGGGGACAAGAGACCCAGTACTTC. Protein product: CASSLALAGGQETQYF.

The rearrangement joins TRBV13 to TRBJ1-2, with a tentative D call TRBD1 (6 bases). V was trimmed by 5 bases and J by 0 bases, leaving 16 bases between them. Germline loops: CDR1 PRHDT, CDR2 FYEKMQ (reference sequence). The CDR3 extends over 16 amino acids. Written as DNA, the CDR3 is TGTGCCAGCAGCCAAGGGGGGGCCCTTTCTAACTATGGCTACACCTTC. Translated, it gives CASSQGGALSNYGYTF.

The CDR3: CASSPLGGSTDTQYF. DNA of the CDR3: TGTGCCAGCAGCCCACTGGGGGGAAGCACAGATACGCAGTATTTT. This chain connects TRBV5-6 to TRBJ2-3, with TRBD2 as a possible D gene (6 bases). CDR1 and CDR2 (germline): SGHDT, YYEEEE. CDR3 size: 15 residues. The germline V and J ends were trimmed by 4 bases and 0 bases, with 12 bases remaining between them. Combining the CDR3 with reference TRBV5-6 and TRBJ2-3 gives the whole variable domain DAGVTQSPTHLIKTRGQQVTLRCSPKSGHDTVSWYQQALGQGPQFIFQYYEEEERQRGNFPDRFSGHQFPNYSSELNVNALLLGDSALYLCASSPLGGSTDTQYFGPGTRLTVL.

The chain carries TRBV11-3 and TRBJ2-1; D unresolved. The V gene lost 5 bases and the J gene lost 4 bases, with 9 bases spanning the gap. CDR1 is SGHNT, CDR2 YENEEA, per germline. The CDR3 spans 13 residues. CDR3 sequence reads: CASSRGEYNEQFF. CDR3 sequence (DNA): TGTGCCAGCAGCCGCGGCGAATACAATGAGCAGTTCTTC.